These 29 T cell receptor beta chains originate from one sample sequenced in a study of somatic mutations in cytotoxic T cells in rheumatoid arthritis. Clones were sequenced by immunoSEQ multiplex PCR, and TCRdb holds only the in-frame ones, with some missing. Counted here are 4,000 or so clones, roughly 92% occurring once; the ten biggest clones make up about 7.5%. The sample was CD8+ T cells sorted from blood. These receptors all come from a woman between 55 and 75 years old with rheumatoid arthritis.

This chain joins TRBV4-1 and TRBJ1-2; D not certain. There are 14 residues in the CDR3. V lost 2 bases, J lost 5 bases, and 12 bases lay in between. Germline CDR1 is MGHRA and CDR2 is YSYEKL. The CDR3 nucleotides are TGCGCCAGCAGCCAACCCGCAGGTCGATATGGCTACACCTTC. This codes for CASSQPAGRYGYTF.

This clone was seen just once. The chain links TRBV6-5 to TRBJ2-6; D is possibly TRBD1 (5 bases). The CDR3 has 14 amino acids. Germline CDR1 and CDR2: MNHEY and SVGAGI. Trimming removed 4 bases at V and 1 base at J, with 5 bases between. In DNA, the CDR3 is TGTGCCAGCAGTTCAGGGTCTGGGGCCAACGTCCTGACTTTC. Amino acids: CASSSGSGANVLTF.

V and J are TRBV5-6 and TRBJ2-2; D is perhaps TRBD1 (5 bases). This CDR3 is 14 amino acids long. Germline lookup yields CDR1 SGHDT and CDR2 YYEEEE. The V end lost 0 bases, the J end lost 6 bases, and 9 bases lay between the germline ends. In DNA form, the CDR3 reads TGTGCCAGCAGCTTGGTCAGGGTCCCCGGGGAGCTGTTTTTT. It translates to CASSLVRVPGELFF.

The chain combines TRBV4-1 with TRBJ2-1, with 11 bases that match TRBD2. Germline lookup yields CDR1 MGHRA and CDR2 YSYEKL. The ends lost 4 bases at V and 4 bases at J; junction bases unmatched: 6. This CDR3 is 16 amino acids long. The CDR3 nucleotides read TGCGCCAGCAGCCCAGTTAGCGGGAGGGCTTACAATGAGCAGTTCTTC. Its translation: CASSPVSGRAYNEQFF.

The chain combines TRBV10-1 with TRBJ1-2; no definite D call. This CDR3 is built from 15 residues. Looked up from germline, CDR1 is WNHNN and CDR2 is SYGVQD (reference sequence). Trimming cost V 6 bases and J 6 bases, with 20 bases left between them. The CDR3 spells CASRLTTVGSDGYTF. DNA for the CDR3: TGCGCCAGCAGGCTAACTACAGTGGGGAGCGATGGCTACACCTTC.

The rearrangement joins TRBV13 to TRBJ1-1, with D possibly TRBD1 on 6 matching bases. The CDR3 has 12 residues. The germline V gene has CDR1 PRHDT and CDR2 FYEKMQ (reference sequence). The V and J ends lost 6 bases and 8 bases respectively, with 13 bases between them. The CDR3 DNA reads TGTGCCAGCAGTTACCGACAGGCAGAAGCTTTCTTT. It is translated as CASSYRQAEAFF.

The CDR3: CASSQVVGTSGGGQETQYF. The CDR3 DNA reads TGTGCCAGCAGCCAAGTTGTGGGAACTAGCGGGGGGGGCCAAGAGACCCAGTACTTC. The chain links TRBV4-2 to TRBJ2-5; 13 bases agree with TRBD2. This CDR3 is 19 amino acids long. V lost 1 base and J lost 1; bases outside the gene matches: 9. The germline CDR1 and CDR2 sequences are LGHNA and YNFKEQ.

V is TRBV19 and J is TRBJ1-5; TRBD1 might be the D (6 bases). This CDR3 spans 14 amino acids. Germline values: CDR1 LNHDA, CDR2 SQIVND (reference sequence). Trimming pared 2 bases from V and 2 bases from J, leaving 7 bases between. CDR3 sequence: CASSIRTGNQPQHF. The CDR3 DNA is TGTGCCAGTAGTATAAGGACAGGCAATCAGCCCCAGCATTTT.

This sequence joins TRBV4-1 and TRBJ2-2; 11 nucleotides align to TRBD2. V dropped 5 bases and J dropped 1; count of bases not matched to a gene: 6. There are 17 residues in the CDR3. CDR1 MGHRA and CDR2 YSYEKL come from the germline V gene. The CDR3 reads CASSIRSGGVNTGELFF. DNA for the CDR3: TGCGCCAGCAGCATTCGTAGCGGGGGGGTGAACACCGGGGAGCTGTTTTTT.

The rearrangement joins TRBV7-6 to TRBJ1-1, with D possibly being TRBD1 (6 bases). V was pared by 2 bases and J by 1 base, with 11 bases between. From germline, CDR1 is SGHVS and CDR2 FNYEAQ. The CDR3 has 15 residues. The CDR3 here is CASSLSGGQNTEAFF. The CDR3 DNA is TGTGCCAGCAGCTTAAGCGGGGGGCAGAACACTGAAGCTTTCTTT.

The chain carries TRBV10-3 and TRBJ2-6; no clear D gene. Per germline, CDR1 ENHRY and CDR2 SYGVKD. Trimming shortened V by 3 bases and J by 13 bases, and 10 bases separated the two germline ends. The CDR3 contains 12 residues. CDR3: CAISDGPQVLTF. The CDR3 coding sequence is TGTGCCATCAGTGATGGGCCGCAAGTCCTGACTTTC.

The genes are TRBV4-1 and TRBJ2-5; TRBD2 matches at 7 bases. The germline V gene encodes CDR1 MGHRA and CDR2 YSYEKL. This CDR3 comprises 18 residues. V lost 4 bases, J lost 7 bases, and 21 bases stayed unmatched. The DNA for the CDR3 is TGCGCCAGCAGCCGAGCTGAGCTTGGGGCGGGGGACCTAGGGACCCAGTACTTC. Its translation: CASSRAELGAGDLGTQYF.

The rearrangement links TRBV6-5 to TRBJ1-2, with 8 bases fitting TRBD1. CDR1 and CDR2 from the germline V gene are MNHEY and SVGAGI. The CDR3 sequence is 14 residues long. V shed 5 bases, J shed 3 bases, and the junction held 5 bases outside the gene matches. The CDR3 DNA follows: TGTGCCAGCAGTAACGGACAGGGATACTATGGCTACACCTTC. The encoded protein is CASSNGQGYYGYTF.

This sequence joins TRBV6-6 and TRBJ1-6; TRBD1 might be the D (5 bases). Germline V gene data show CDR1 as MNHNY and CDR2 as SVGAGI (reference sequence). The V gene lost 0 bases and the J gene lost 10 bases, with 10 bases spanning the gap. The CDR3 consists of 14 residues. The CDR3 here is CASSYSEGHSPLHF. CDR3 nucleotide sequence: TGTGCCAGCAGTTACTCCGAAGGACACTCACCCCTCCACTTT.

The gene calls are TRBV13 and TRBJ2-2; perhaps TRBD1 as D (5 bases). Germline values: CDR1 PRHDT, CDR2 FYEKMQ (reference sequence). The CDR3 is made up of 15 amino acids. V was pared by 6 bases and J by 5 bases, with 16 bases between. CDR3 nucleotide sequence: TGTGCCAGCAGGGGATATCACCCAGGGACCGGGGAGCTGTTTTTT. The encoded protein is CASRGYHPGTGELFF.

The V and J genes are TRBV5-1 and TRBJ2-7; maybe TRBD1 (6 bases). Germline V gene data show CDR1 as SGHRS and CDR2 as YFSETQ. The CDR3 has 13 amino acids. V was pared by 4 bases and J by 0 bases, with 8 bases between. The CDR3 nucleotides read TGCGCCAGCAGCAAGGACAGCTCCTACGAGCAGTACTTC. Protein sequence: CASSKDSSYEQYF.

The V call is TRBV11-2, the J call TRBJ2-1; D perhaps matches TRBD2 (5 bases). V was pared by 5 bases and J by 9 bases, with 11 bases between. The CDR3 is 12 residues long. CDR1 SGHAT and CDR2 FQNNGV come from the germline V gene. The CDR3 region is CASSLLVGEQFF. The CDR3 region has the DNA TGTGCCAGCAGCCTACTAGTAGGTGAGCAGTTCTTC.

The rearrangement uses TRBV5-1 and TRBJ2-2; D may be TRBD2 (5 bases). Trimming shortened V by 1 base and J by 5 bases, and 18 bases separated the two germline ends. The CDR3 covers 17 residues. Germline V gene data show CDR1 as SGHRS and CDR2 as YFSETQ. CDR3 sequence (DNA): TGCGCCAGCAGCTTGTTGGGTCCAGGACTTGGGACCGGGGAGCTGTTTTTT. Amino acids: CASSLLGPGLGTGELFF. The variable domain in full, completed from reference TRBV5-1 and TRBJ2-2, reads KAGVTQTPRYLIKTRGQQVTLSCSPISGHRSVSWYQQTPGQGLQFLFEYFSETQRNKGNFPGRFSGRQFSNSRSEMNVSTLELGDSALYLCASSLLGPGLGTGELFFGEGSRLTVL.

V usage is TRBV2 and J usage is TRBJ2-5; no reliable D call. Per the germline V gene, CDR1 is SNHLY and CDR2 is FYNNEI. The CDR3 totals 14 residues. Trimming removed 2 bases at V and 1 base at J, with 8 bases between. The CDR3 protein is CASSETPSQETQYF. CDR3 nucleotide sequence: TGTGCCAGCAGTGAAACACCCAGCCAAGAGACCCAGTACTTC.

This chain links TRBV6-5 with TRBJ2-7; tentative D call: TRBD1 (6 bases). The CDR3 totals 13 residues. Germline loops: CDR1 MNHEY, CDR2 SVGAGI. With 6 bases removed from V and 5 bases from J, the gap between germline ends came to 14 bases. The CDR3 protein is CASRGTFFHEQYF. The CDR3 DNA reads TGTGCCAGCAGGGGGACATTTTTCCACGAGCAGTACTTC.

This clone was found a few times. The gene calls are TRBV11-3 and TRBJ1-2, with 10 bases lining up with TRBD1. The ends lost 5 bases at V and 1 base at J; junction bases unmatched: 7. This CDR3 comprises 16 residues. The germline V gene has CDR1 SGHNT and CDR2 YENEEA. In DNA, the CDR3 is TGTGCCAGCAGCCCCAGGCGGGACAGGGGTAACTATGGCTACACCTTC. Residues: CASSPRRDRGNYGYTF.

The V gene is TRBV6-5, the J gene TRBJ1-3; possibly TRBD1 for D (5 bases). V lost 6 bases and J 8 bases, leaving 8 bases between the germline ends. The CDR3 covers 11 residues. Germline V gene sequence: CDR1 MNHEY, CDR2 SVGAGI. For the CDR3, the DNA is TGTGCCAGCAGCCTAGGGGACACCATATATTTT. Amino acids: CASSLGDTIYF.

V is TRBV7-6 and J is TRBJ1-2, with D unclear. The CDR3 totals 14 residues. CDR1 is SGHVS and CDR2 is FNYEAQ in the germline V gene. The V end was cut by 8 bases, the J end by 1 base, with 14 bases between. CDR3: CASGPDPLNYGYTF. The CDR3 region has the DNA TGTGCCAGCGGGCCAGACCCACTTAACTATGGCTACACCTTC.

This rearrangement joins TRBV5-1 to TRBJ1-2; D may be TRBD1 (5 bases). Germline CDR1 reads SGHRS; CDR2 reads YFSETQ. Deletions cut 4 bases from V and 9 bases from J, with 22 bases between. The CDR3 spans 15 residues. DNA of the CDR3: TGCGCCAGCAGCGACCAGGGACTCTCGATGGGCCGCTACACCTTC. This gives the protein CASSDQGLSMGRYTF.

This clone was observed a handful of times. This chain uses TRBV7-9 with TRBJ2-1; D gene uncertain. Looked up from germline, CDR1 is SEHNR and CDR2 is FQNEAQ (reference sequence). Trimming took off 1 base at V and 7 bases at J, with 5 bases between the two ends. This CDR3 has 12 amino acids. Here the CDR3 DNA reads TGTGCCAGCAGCTTAGGAGCTAATGAGCAGTTCTTC. Protein product: CASSLGANEQFF.

The V and J genes are TRBV6-5 and TRBJ1-5; D is perhaps TRBD1 (6 bases). Trimming removed 7 bases at V and 3 bases at J, with 16 bases between. Looked up from germline, CDR1 is MNHEY and CDR2 is SVGAGI. The CDR3 totals 15 residues. The CDR3 reads CASTPGQSLNQPQHF. In nucleotides, the CDR3 is TGTGCCAGCACCCCTGGACAGTCCCTCAATCAGCCCCAGCATTTT.

This chain connects TRBV6-1 to TRBJ2-2; weak D call: TRBD1 (6 bases). Trimming shortened V by 8 bases and J by 0 bases, and 13 bases separated the two germline ends. The germline gives CDR1 MNHNS, CDR2 SASEGT. This CDR3 is 15 amino acids long. The CDR3 region is CASRWDTPNTGELFF. The CDR3 DNA is TGTGCCAGCCGTTGGGACACCCCGAACACCGGGGAGCTGTTTTTT.

This chain's CDR3 is CASSYFGGGTGELFF. The CDR3, as DNA: TGTGCCAGCAGTTACTTCGGAGGCGGCACCGGGGAGCTGTTTTTT. The chain is built from TRBV6-6 and TRBJ2-2; tentatively, D is TRBD2 (5 bases). Per the germline V gene, CDR1 is MNHNY and CDR2 is SVGAGI (reference sequence). V shed 1 base and J shed 4 bases, with 10 bases lying between them. CDR3 length: 15 residues.

The J gene is TRBJ1-1, the V gene TRBV7-6; no firm D call. V was pared by 3 bases and J by 1 base, with 12 bases between. The CDR3 spans 15 residues. The germline CDR1 and CDR2 sequences are SGHVS and FNYEAQ. The CDR3 DNA reads as TGTGCCAGCAGCTTTGCGGTCGAGGGGAACACTGAAGCTTTCTTT. Residues: CASSFAVEGNTEAFF.